This TCR beta chain was obtained from a study of cytomegalovirus exposure and HLA in healthy donors. Turning to the study itself: The 130 or so validation repertoires used a platform that matched the one used for the approximately 620 first-cohort repertoires, as a later analysis reported. Regarding the study as a whole: The authors listed 164 TCR beta chains as cytomegalovirus-associated. It was found in a later analysis that first-cohort TCR clusters tended to co-occur in the 100 to 150 validation repertoires.

Concerning this clone itself: The antigen remains unidentified.

Assay used: immunoSEQ multiplex PCR; TCRdb lists only in-frame clones, some missing. The sample records about 160,000 clones, about nine tenths being singletons. This TCR was sampled from a man between 18 and 29 years old in good health and CMV-seropositive. The sequencing input was PBMCs.

The CDR3 loop is CASAVRAGGYNEQFF. The CDR3 region has the DNA TGTGCCAGCGCAGTTCGGGCGGGAGGCTACAATGAGCAGTTCTTC. The rearrangement links TRBV28 to TRBJ2-1; 8 bases are a match to TRBD2. Germline V gene lookup returns CDR1 MDHEN and CDR2 SYDVKM. The V and J ends lost 8 bases and 3 bases, in that order; junction bases with no gene match: 9. This CDR3 has 15 residues.